The 19 T cell receptor beta chains listed next were all sequenced from one sample in a study of blood T cell repertoires in COVID-19. Assay: immunoSEQ multiplex PCR; the TCRdb copy retains only in-frame clones and omits some. The sample has about 47,000 clones; approximately 85% are singletons. The specimen sequenced was peripheral blood. The receptors stem from a human donor with acute or convalescent COVID-19. The donor label of this sample is uncertain.

The chain recombines TRBV6-2 or TRBV6-3 with TRBJ2-1; 11 nucleotides align to TRBD2. Germline V gene data show CDR1 as MNHEY and CDR2 as SVGEGT. The V gene end was trimmed by 6 bases and the J gene end by 2 bases; junction bases not matched to a gene: 9. This CDR3 is 17 amino acids long. Here the CDR3 DNA reads TGTGCCAGCAGCCCTCTGTTAGCGGGGGGGCCCTACAATGAGCAGTTCTTC. Translated, it gives CASSPLLAGGPYNEQFF.

This clone was seen a single time. V and J are TRBV7-2 and TRBJ1-2, with 9 positions matching TRBD1. CDR1 and CDR2 from the germline V gene are SGHTA and FQGNSA. The CDR3 is made up of 14 amino acids. With V trimmed by 5 bases and J by 6 bases, 7 bases remained unmatched. CDR3 nucleotide sequence: TGTGCCAGCAGCAGCGACAGGGGGTTGCATGGCTACACCTTC. This sequence encodes CASSSDRGLHGYTF.

The chain has TRBV28 and TRBJ1-2, with 7 nucleotides matching TRBD1. Per germline, CDR1 MDHEN and CDR2 SYDVKM. The CDR3 spans 14 residues. V lost 4 bases, J lost 4 bases, and 6 bases stayed unmatched. The CDR3 sequence: CASSSPDRFYGYTF. DNA for the CDR3: TGTGCCAGCAGTTCCCCGGACAGGTTCTATGGCTACACCTTC.

J is TRBJ2-2 and V is TRBV4-1; D might be TRBD2 (7 bases). The V and J ends lost 1 base and 5 bases respectively, with 17 bases between them. Germline V gene lookup returns CDR1 MGHRA and CDR2 YSYEKL. CDR3 size: 17 residues. CDR3 region: CASSQATGRGRTGELFF. In DNA, the CDR3 is TGCGCCAGCAGCCAAGCTACAGGGAGGGGTAGGACCGGGGAGCTGTTTTTT.

At least ten counts were recorded for this clone. The genes are TRBV19 and TRBJ2-7; possibly TRBD2 for D (5 bases). V lost 0 bases and J lost 4, with 7 bases in between. Germline CDR1 reads LNHDA; CDR2 reads SQIVND (reference sequence). The CDR3 runs to 13 residues. This CDR3 is CASSIDLAYEQYF. CDR3 sequence (DNA): TGTGCCAGTAGTATAGATCTAGCTTACGAGCAGTACTTC.

This clone rates as medium-sized. The chain uses TRBV27 and TRBJ1-1, with D tentatively TRBD1 (6 bases). The germline V and J ends were trimmed by 5 bases and 4 bases, with 11 bases remaining between them. CDR1 is MNHEY and CDR2 is SMNVEV in the germline V gene (reference sequence). The CDR3 runs 13 residues. The DNA of the CDR3 is TGTGCCAGCAGTGTACAGGGTGGCACTGAAGCTTTCTTT. Its translation is CASSVQGGTEAFF.

This clone appeared once. The V call is TRBV19, the J call TRBJ2-3, with 13 nucleotides matching TRBD2. The J segment lost 6 bases and the V segment lost 7 bases, leaving 10 bases of the junction unmatched. The length of the CDR3 is 16 residues. Germline loops: CDR1 LNHDA, CDR2 SQIVND (reference sequence). Written as DNA, the CDR3 is TGTGCCAGTACCCAGACTAGCGGGGGGCAGTGGGATACGCAGTATTTT. This sequence encodes CASTQTSGGQWDTQYF.

The genes are TRBV7-3 and TRBJ2-7, with a tentative D call TRBD2 (5 bases). Germline V gives CDR1 SGHTA, CDR2 FQGTGA. The CDR3 is made up of 16 amino acids. V was shortened by 5 bases and J by 0 bases, with 17 bases between the two germline ends. CDR3 sequence: CASSPGEQRSSYEQYF. The CDR3 coding sequence is TGTGCCAGCAGCCCCGGGGAGCAGCGTAGCTCCTACGAGCAGTACTTC.

The chain couples TRBV3-1 (or the pseudogene TRBV3-2) to TRBJ2-6, with D uncertain. The CDR3 has 13 amino acids. Trimming pared 8 bases from V and 1 base from J, leaving 6 bases between. The germline V gene encodes CDR1 LGHDT and CDR2 YNNKEL (reference sequence). This CDR3 reads CASFPSGANVLTF. The CDR3 nucleotides read TGTGCCAGCTTTCCTTCTGGGGCCAACGTCCTGACTTTC.

The chain recombines TRBV4-2 with TRBJ2-1; perhaps TRBD2 as D (12 bases). CDR1 is LGHNA, CDR2 YNFKEQ, per germline. The V gene lost 2 bases and the J gene lost 6 bases, with 26 bases spanning the gap. The CDR3 loop spans 19 amino acids. CDR3 sequence reads: CASSQRGQGGLAGSNEQFF. The DNA for the CDR3 is TGTGCCAGCAGCCAAAGGGGACAGGGGGGACTAGCGGGTTCCAATGAGCAGTTCTTC.

A single count supports this clone. J is TRBJ1-2 and V is TRBV7-8; TRBD1 agrees at 7 bases. The germline gives CDR1 SGHVS, CDR2 FQNEAQ. The ends lost 6 bases at V and 4 bases at J; junction bases unmatched: 8. CDR3 length equals 14 residues. The chain's CDR3 is CASSLQGSGYGYTF. Here the CDR3 DNA reads TGTGCCAGCAGTTTACAGGGGTCCGGCTATGGCTACACCTTC.

The chain recombines TRBV18 with TRBJ2-7, with 9 nucleotides matching TRBD2. Germline loops: CDR1 KGHSH, CDR2 LQKENI. V lost 0 bases and J lost 6; bases outside the gene matches: 9. The CDR3 runs to 16 residues. The CDR3 sequence is CASSPPTEAGGSEQYF. Written as DNA, the CDR3 is TGTGCCAGCTCACCACCCACCGAAGCGGGAGGAAGCGAGCAGTACTTC.

CDR3 protein: CASSLSSGAAISYNEQFF. In nucleotides, the CDR3 is TGTGCCAGCAGCCTTTCTAGCGGAGCCGCTATCTCCTACAATGAGCAGTTCTTC. The chain links TRBV7-8 to TRBJ2-1; TRBD2 agrees at 7 bases. Germline CDR1 is SGHVS and CDR2 is FQNEAQ. The CDR3 is 18 amino acids. Unmatched junction bases numbered 13, after V lost 5 bases and J lost 0 bases.

The chain has TRBV27 and TRBJ2-1; TRBD2 agrees at 9 bases. The CDR3 is made up of 13 amino acids. CDR1 is MNHEY and CDR2 is SMNVEV in the germline V gene (reference sequence). J gave up 12 bases and V 2 bases, and 5 bases lay outside the gene matches. CDR3 region: CASSLTLSGGQFF. The CDR3 DNA reads TGTGCCAGCAGTTTAACCCTTAGCGGGGGGCAGTTCTTC.

The rearrangement joins TRBV7-8 to TRBJ2-7; D possibly corresponds to TRBD1 (5 bases). Trimming shortened V by 3 bases and J by 0 bases, and 9 bases separated the two germline ends. CDR1 and CDR2 from the germline V gene are SGHVS and FQNEAQ. This CDR3 is 14 amino acids long. The CDR3 region is CASSLGQISYEQYF. Written as DNA, the CDR3 is TGTGCCAGCAGCTTGGGGCAGATCTCCTACGAGCAGTACTTC.

V gene TRBV4-3 combines with J gene TRBJ1-5; TRBD1 agrees at 9 bases. CDR1 and CDR2 (germline): LGHNA, YSLEER. The CDR3 runs 16 residues. Germline trimming cut 0 bases from V and 5 bases from J; bases unmatched to any gene: 5. The CDR3 DNA reads as TGCGCCAGCAGCCAAGATGGGACAGGGCTACATCAGCCCCAGCATTTT. This gives the protein CASSQDGTGLHQPQHF.

The chain carries TRBV11-2 and TRBJ1-4; TRBD1 might be the D (5 bases). V shed 8 bases and J shed 4 bases, with 11 bases lying between them. This CDR3 region has 13 residues. Germline CDR1 reads SGHAT; CDR2 reads FQNNGV. The CDR3 is CASSGPNNEKLFF. The CDR3 coding sequence is TGTGCCAGCTCAGGGCCAAATAATGAAAAACTGTTTTTT.

V usage is TRBV3-1 (or the pseudogene TRBV3-2) and J usage is TRBJ2-5; maybe TRBD2 (5 bases). The CDR3 covers 15 residues. From germline, CDR1 is LGHDT and CDR2 YNNKEL (reference sequence). V was pared by 3 bases and J by 7 bases, with 18 bases between. The CDR3: CASSQASYGGSTQYF. DNA for the CDR3: TGTGCCAGCAGCCAGGCAAGCTACGGCGGGTCGACCCAGTACTTC.

This chain uses TRBV19 with TRBJ1-5, with 7 bases lining up with TRBD1. Germline CDR1 and CDR2: LNHDA and SQIVND (reference sequence). With 4 bases clipped from V and 14 bases from J, the junction kept 8 bases outside the gene matches. This CDR3 is 12 amino acids long. Written as DNA, the CDR3 is TGTGCCAGTAGTACCCAGGAAGGGGGCGAGCATTTT. Encoded protein: CASSTQEGGEHF.